This paragraph reports one TCR beta chain. Its antigen remains unidentified. No per-base quality is available; no much larger clone lies one base away. Library preparation used 5' RACE. Sequenced on an Illumina HiSeq 2500. The second PCR ran for about 6 to 12 cycles and used a J-beta primer mix along with a sample-barcoded 5' primer. Each TCR beta cDNA molecule received a unique molecular identifier from a template-switch 5' adaptor carrying 12 random nucleotides. Each sample yielded at least 3 million CDR3-containing paired-end reads. The Mint cDNA synthesis kit, primed by a TRBC-specific oligonucleotide, was used to synthesize first-strand cDNA from all RNA. All cDNA was treated with uracil-DNA glycosylase and then went through a first 18-cycle PCR with the universal primers M1SS and BC2_uni_R. On the authors' methods: For normalization, 1 million high-quality reads were randomly selected from each sample, with every read carrying a distinct molecular identifier. Reads sharing molecular identifiers were discarded rather than binned into consensus sequences. MiTCR, with a Q25 quality threshold and the strictest error-elimination algorithm, was used for CDR3 identification, clonotype clustering and error correction. A nonparametric unseen species model with Euler transformation was used to estimate lower-bound total TCR beta diversity. TCRdb reanalyzed the raw reads on its own, using fastp at Q25 for trimming and MiXCR for clone calling, and kept in-frame beta chains. Merged by CDR3 protein, the rows form single entries marked with the most common genes and DNA. TCRdb's processing, not the study's, gives the V and J calls here. The table for this sample lists about 830,000 distinct CDR3 sequences; 60% to 80% of them were counted only once. The ten most abundant clones make up 28% of the sample.

This sample was taken from a study of blood T cells in healthy people across ages (dated by TCRdb to between 2015 and 2016). Some background on the complete study: In model experiments, roughly one uniquely barcoded TCR beta cDNA molecule per two T cells was captured by template switching. Using deep sequencing normalized with unique cDNA molecular identifiers, the study measured how TCR beta repertoire diversity changes with age. The donors were divided into four age groups: young (average approximately 17 years), middle-aged (around 41), aged (about 56) and long-lived (roughly 82). To avoid experimental bias, donors of different ages were distributed randomly across sequencing lanes. Using the same blood draw, the study looked at two additional independent replicas of 1 million unique cDNA reads for two donors, one aged 18 to 29 and the other aged 80 or older. Results the study describes overall, beyond this receptor: Compared with the aged group, more naive CD4+ T cells, fewer expanded clones and increased TCR diversity were shown by the long-lived group, suggesting age selection. Donor CMV infection status was unknown, potentially confounding age-related changes in expanded clonotypes. Observed TCR beta diversity correlated strongly with the percentage of naive T cells measured by flow cytometry. Estimates of total diversity based on one million sequenced T cells were considered lower bounds and underestimates. As age increased, observed TCR beta diversity per million T cells dropped in a roughly linear way, and a significant reduction was already evident by age approximately 40. Bulk unsorted PBMC profiling prevented conclusive comparison of naive and antigen-experienced compartments.

The CDR3 runs 14 amino acids, cysteine and phenylalanine included. Only the CDR3 DNA is retained, 42 bases long and in frame from the first base. At the junction V is shortened by 5 bases and J by 4 bases, with 14 bases in between. Sequences SGHTA (CDR1) and FQGNSA (CDR2) are obtained from the germline V gene. Donors were 39 systemically healthy Caucasian individuals from Russia aged about 6 to 100 years. Each donor gave 8 to 10 milliliters of peripheral blood, collected into EDTA-treated Vacutainer tubes. PBMCs were isolated by Ficoll-Paque density-gradient centrifugation, with at least 7 million obtained per sample. Trizol reagent was used to extract total RNA from PBMCs, with at least 6 micrograms per sample. For every donor, flow cytometry on a PBMC aliquot measured the percentage of naive CD45RAhigh/CD27high T cells.

The sequence was obtained from a man younger than 45 in good health. Sequencing was performed on blood. Rearrangement joined TRBV7-2 to TRBJ2-5; a tentative D call is TRBD2 (5 bases match). The CDR3 reads as follows: CASSQAPLAETQYF. The DNA is as follows: TGTGCCAGCAGCCAAGCGCCCCTAGCAGAGACCCAGTACTTC.